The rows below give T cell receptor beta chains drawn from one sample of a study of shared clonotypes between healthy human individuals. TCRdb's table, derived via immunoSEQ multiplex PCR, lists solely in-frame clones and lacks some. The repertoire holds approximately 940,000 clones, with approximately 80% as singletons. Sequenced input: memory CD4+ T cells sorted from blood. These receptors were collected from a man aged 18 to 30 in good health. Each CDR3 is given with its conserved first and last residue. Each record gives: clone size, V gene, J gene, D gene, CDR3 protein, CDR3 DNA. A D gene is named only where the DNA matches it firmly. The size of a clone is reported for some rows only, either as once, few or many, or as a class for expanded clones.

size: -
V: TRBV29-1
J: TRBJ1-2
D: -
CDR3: CGTYRSGGYTF
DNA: TGCGGCACCTACCGCTCGGGGGGCTACACCTTC

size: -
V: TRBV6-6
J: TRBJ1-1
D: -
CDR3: CASSPRGVGTEAFF
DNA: TGTGCCAGCAGTCCCCGGGGGGTGGGCACTGAAGCTTTCTTT

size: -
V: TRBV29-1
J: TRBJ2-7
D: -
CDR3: CSVVTPHSYEQYF
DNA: TGCAGCGTTGTGACTCCCCACTCCTACGAGCAGTACTTC

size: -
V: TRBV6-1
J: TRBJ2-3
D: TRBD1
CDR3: CASRGTGFSTDTQYF
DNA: TGTGCCAGCAGGGGGACAGGGTTTAGCACAGATACGCAGTATTTT

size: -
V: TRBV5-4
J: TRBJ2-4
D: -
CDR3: CASSLRGAEGLNIQYF
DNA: TGTGCCAGCAGCTTGAGAGGCGCAGAGGGGTTGAACATTCAGTACTTC

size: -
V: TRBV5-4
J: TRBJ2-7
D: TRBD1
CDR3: CASSRGQGSYEQYF
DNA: TGTGCCAGCAGTAGGGGACAGGGAAGCTACGAGCAGTACTTC

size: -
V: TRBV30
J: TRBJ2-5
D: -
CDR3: CAWSQDARGAFRETQYF
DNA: TGTGCCTGGAGTCAAGACGCCAGGGGAGCTTTTAGGGAGACCCAGTACTTC

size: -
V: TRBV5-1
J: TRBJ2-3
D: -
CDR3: CASSSGVTADTQYF
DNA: TGCGCCAGCAGCTCTGGAGTTACCGCAGATACGCAGTATTTT

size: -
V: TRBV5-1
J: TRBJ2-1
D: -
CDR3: CASSLANNEQFF
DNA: TGCGCCAGCAGCTTGGCAAACAATGAGCAGTTCTTC

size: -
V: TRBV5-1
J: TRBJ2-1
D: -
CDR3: CASSLGLGVYNEQFF
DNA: TGCGCCAGCAGCTTGGGGCTGGGAGTCTACAATGAGCAGTTCTTC

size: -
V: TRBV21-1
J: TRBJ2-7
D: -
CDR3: CASSPGQGTPYEQYF
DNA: TGTGCCAGCAGTCCCGGACAGGGGACCCCCTACGAGCAGTACTTC

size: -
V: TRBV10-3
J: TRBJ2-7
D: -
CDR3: CAISETLDPYEQYF
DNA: TGTGCCATCAGTGAGACTTTGGACCCCTACGAGCAGTACTTC

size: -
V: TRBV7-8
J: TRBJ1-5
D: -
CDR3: CASSLQGYSNQPQHF
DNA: TGTGCCAGCAGCTTACAGGGGTATAGCAATCAGCCCCAGCATTTT

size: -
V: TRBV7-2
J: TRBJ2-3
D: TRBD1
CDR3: CASVTGTGMTDTQYF
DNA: TGTGCCAGCGTTACCGGGACAGGGATGACAGATACGCAGTATTTT

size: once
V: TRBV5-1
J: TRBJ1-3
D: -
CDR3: CASSLAIGNTIYF
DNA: TGCGCCAGCAGCTTGGCCATCGGAAACACCATATATTTT

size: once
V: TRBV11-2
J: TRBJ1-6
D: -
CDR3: CASSLEGSYNSPLHF
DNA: TGTGCCAGCAGCTTAGAGGGCAGTTATAATTCACCCCTCCACTTT

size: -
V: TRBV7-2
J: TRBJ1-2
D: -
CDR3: CASSLAPRTANYGYTF
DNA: TGTGCCAGCAGCTTAGCACCCAGGACAGCAAACTATGGCTACACCTTC

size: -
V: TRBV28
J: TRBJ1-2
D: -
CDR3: CASSQGGYGYTF
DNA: TGTGCCAGCAGCCAGGGTGGCTATGGCTACACCTTC

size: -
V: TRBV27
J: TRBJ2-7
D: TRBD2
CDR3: CASRKTSGVGRSPYEQYF
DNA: TGTGCCAGCAGGAAGACTAGCGGGGTAGGAAGGTCCCCCTACGAGCAGTACTTC

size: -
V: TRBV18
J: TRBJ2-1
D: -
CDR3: CASSPEQQGPEQFF
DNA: TGTGCCAGCTCACCAGAACAACAGGGTCCCGAGCAGTTCTTC